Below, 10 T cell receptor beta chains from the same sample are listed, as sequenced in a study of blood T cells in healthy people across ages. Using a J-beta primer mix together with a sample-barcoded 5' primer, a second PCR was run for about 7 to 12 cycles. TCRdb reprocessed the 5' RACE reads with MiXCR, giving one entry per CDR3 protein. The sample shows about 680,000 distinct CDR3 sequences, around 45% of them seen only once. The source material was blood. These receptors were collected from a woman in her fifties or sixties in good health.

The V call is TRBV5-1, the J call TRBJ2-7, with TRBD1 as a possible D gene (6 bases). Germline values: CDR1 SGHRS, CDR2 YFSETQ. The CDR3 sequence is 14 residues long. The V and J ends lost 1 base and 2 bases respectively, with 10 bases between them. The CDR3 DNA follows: TGCGCCAGCAGCTTGAGGGGGTCCACCTACGAGCAGTACTTC. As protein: CASSLRGSTYEQYF.

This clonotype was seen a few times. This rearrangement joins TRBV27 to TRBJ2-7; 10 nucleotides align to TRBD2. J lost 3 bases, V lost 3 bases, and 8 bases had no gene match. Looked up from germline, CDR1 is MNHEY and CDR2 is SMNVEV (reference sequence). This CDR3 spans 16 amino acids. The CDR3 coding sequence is TGTGCCAGCAGTTTCTATGCTGGACTAGCGGACTACGAGCAGTACTTC. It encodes CASSFYAGLADYEQYF.

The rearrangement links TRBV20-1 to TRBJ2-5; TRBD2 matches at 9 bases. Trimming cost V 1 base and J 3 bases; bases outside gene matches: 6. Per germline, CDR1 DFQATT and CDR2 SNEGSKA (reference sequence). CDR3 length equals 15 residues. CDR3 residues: CSARAPRLAEETQYF. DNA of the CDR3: TGCAGTGCTAGAGCCCCGAGACTAGCGGAAGAGACCCAGTACTTC.

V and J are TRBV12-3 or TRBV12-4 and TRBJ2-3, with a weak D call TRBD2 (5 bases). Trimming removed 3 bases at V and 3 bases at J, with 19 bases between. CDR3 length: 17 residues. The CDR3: CASSFSRPRGGTDTQYF. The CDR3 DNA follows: TGTGCCAGCAGTTTCTCCCGGCCCCGAGGAGGTACAGATACGCAGTATTTT.

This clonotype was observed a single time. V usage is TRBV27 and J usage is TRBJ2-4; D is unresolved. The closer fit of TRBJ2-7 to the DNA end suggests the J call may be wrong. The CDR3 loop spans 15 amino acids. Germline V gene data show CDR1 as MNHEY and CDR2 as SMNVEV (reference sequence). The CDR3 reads CASSLGPFFVYEQYF. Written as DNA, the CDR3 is TGTGCCAGCAGTTTAGGCCCCTTTTTTGTCTACGAGCAGTACTTC.

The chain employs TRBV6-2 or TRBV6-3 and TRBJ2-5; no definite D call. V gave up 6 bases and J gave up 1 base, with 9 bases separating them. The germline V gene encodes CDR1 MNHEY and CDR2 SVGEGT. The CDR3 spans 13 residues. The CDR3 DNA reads TGTGCCAGCAGACGAGGACGCCAAGAGACCCAGTACTTC. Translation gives CASRRGRQETQYF.

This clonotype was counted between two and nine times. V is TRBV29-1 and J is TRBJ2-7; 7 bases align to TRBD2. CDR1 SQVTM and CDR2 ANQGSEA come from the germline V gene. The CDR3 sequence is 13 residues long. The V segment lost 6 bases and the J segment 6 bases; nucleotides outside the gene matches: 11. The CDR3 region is CSVAPGGGVEQYF. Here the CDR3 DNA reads TGCAGCGTCGCCCCGGGGGGTGGCGTCGAGCAGTACTTC.

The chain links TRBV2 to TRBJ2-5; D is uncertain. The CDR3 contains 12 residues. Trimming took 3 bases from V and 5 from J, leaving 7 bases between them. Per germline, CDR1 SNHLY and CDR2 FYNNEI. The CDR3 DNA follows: TGTGCCAGCAGTGAGTTGGTGGAGACCCAGTACTTC. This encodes CASSELVETQYF.

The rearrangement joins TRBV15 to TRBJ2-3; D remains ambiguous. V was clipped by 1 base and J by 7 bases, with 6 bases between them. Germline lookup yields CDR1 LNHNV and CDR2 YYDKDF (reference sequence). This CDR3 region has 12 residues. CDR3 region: CATSRVGNTQYF. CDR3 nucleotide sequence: TGTGCCACCAGCAGAGTGGGAAATACGCAGTATTTT.

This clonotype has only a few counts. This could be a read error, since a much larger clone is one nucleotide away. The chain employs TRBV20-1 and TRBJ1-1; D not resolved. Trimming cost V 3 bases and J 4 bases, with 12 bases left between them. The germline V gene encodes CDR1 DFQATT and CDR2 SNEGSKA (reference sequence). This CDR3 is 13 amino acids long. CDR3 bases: TGCAGTGCTAGTATCGTATTGAGCACTGAAGCTTTCTTT. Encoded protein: CSASIVLSTEAFF.